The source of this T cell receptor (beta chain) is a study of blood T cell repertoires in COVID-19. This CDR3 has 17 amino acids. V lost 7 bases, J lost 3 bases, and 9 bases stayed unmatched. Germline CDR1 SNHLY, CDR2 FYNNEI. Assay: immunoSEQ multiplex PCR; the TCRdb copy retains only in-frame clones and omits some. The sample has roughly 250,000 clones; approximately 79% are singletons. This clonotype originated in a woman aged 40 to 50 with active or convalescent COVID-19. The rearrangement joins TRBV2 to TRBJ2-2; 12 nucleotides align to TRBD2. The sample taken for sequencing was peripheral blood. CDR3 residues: CASTSLAGGRYTGELFF. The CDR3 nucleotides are TGTGCCAGCACCTCACTAGCGGGGGGACGTTACACCGGGGAGCTGTTTTTT.